This TCR beta chain was documented in a study of cytomegalovirus exposure and HLA in healthy donors. Study outcomes and limitations: Segments of the TCR beta V type were, in most cases, productive about 90% or about 30% of the time in an earlier analysis.

In the case of this clone: Its antigen is currently unknown.

Use of 60 Vbeta and 13 Jbeta primers characterized the PCR. Sequencing was performed with immunoSEQ multiplex PCR; in TCRdb, only in-frame clones are kept and a portion is missing. Across under 200,000 clones, the top ten clones capture about 2% of the sample. CDR1 SGHDT and CDR2 YYEEEE come from the germline V gene. CDR3 length: 11 amino acids. The V gene lost 5 bases and the J gene lost 7 bases, with 7 bases spanning the gap. The receptor comes from a young man in good health and CMV-seronegative. This chain connects TRBV5-6 to TRBJ2-1; a weak D match, TRBD2 (6 bases). Sequences were obtained from PBMCs. The CDR3 DNA reads as TGTGCCAGCAGTGGGGGGAATGAGCAGTTCTTC. Amino acids: CASSGGNEQFF.